This T cell receptor beta chain was profiled in a study of response to subunit inactivated influenza vaccine. MiXCR, run by TCRdb on the RT-PCR reads, gives a single entry per CDR3 protein. The table lists about 540,000 distinct CDR3 sequences, under 30% of them singletons. V was trimmed by 4 bases and J by 5 bases, leaving 14 bases between them. This CDR3 region has 14 residues. The germline V gene has CDR1 MNHEY and CDR2 SVGEGT. The data also belong to a second study, concerning T cells expressing NK-cell markers. As that study records: It was by 5'RACE template switching with UMIs that TCR beta cDNA was made. HCMV seropositivity marked seven of the eight sequenced donors; one was seronegative.

The sequenced sample was CD4+ T cells sorted from PBMCs, obtained roughly 13 days after vaccination. The TCR comes from a man aged 50-60 years who received an inactivated influenza vaccine. The genes are TRBV6-2 or TRBV6-3 and TRBJ2-5; D remains unclear. In nucleotides, the CDR3 is TGTGCCAGCAGTTCGGGCCAAACCGGGGAGACCCAGTACTTC. Encoded protein: CASSSGQTGETQYF.